This TCR beta chain was captured by sequencing in a study of T cell responses to AZD1222 COVID-19 vaccine. The assay was immunoSEQ multiplex PCR, and TCRdb's table has in-frame clones only and misses some. The sample shows some 79,000 clones, approximately 83% of them seen only once. This clone showed up just a few times. Trimming removed 9 bases from V and 7 bases from J; junction bases left unmatched: 3. This CDR3 has 13 amino acids. CDR1 KGHDR and CDR2 SFDVKD come from the germline V gene. This clonotype was obtained from an adult who received the AZD1222 COVID-19 vaccine. The rearrangement joins TRBV24-1 to TRBJ1-6; 9 bases align to TRBD1. Specimen: peripheral blood, collected 28 days after the second AZD1222 dose. The CDR3 DNA reads TGTGCCACCGGGGACAGGGCAAATTCACCCCTCCACTTT. Protein sequence: CATGDRANSPLHF.